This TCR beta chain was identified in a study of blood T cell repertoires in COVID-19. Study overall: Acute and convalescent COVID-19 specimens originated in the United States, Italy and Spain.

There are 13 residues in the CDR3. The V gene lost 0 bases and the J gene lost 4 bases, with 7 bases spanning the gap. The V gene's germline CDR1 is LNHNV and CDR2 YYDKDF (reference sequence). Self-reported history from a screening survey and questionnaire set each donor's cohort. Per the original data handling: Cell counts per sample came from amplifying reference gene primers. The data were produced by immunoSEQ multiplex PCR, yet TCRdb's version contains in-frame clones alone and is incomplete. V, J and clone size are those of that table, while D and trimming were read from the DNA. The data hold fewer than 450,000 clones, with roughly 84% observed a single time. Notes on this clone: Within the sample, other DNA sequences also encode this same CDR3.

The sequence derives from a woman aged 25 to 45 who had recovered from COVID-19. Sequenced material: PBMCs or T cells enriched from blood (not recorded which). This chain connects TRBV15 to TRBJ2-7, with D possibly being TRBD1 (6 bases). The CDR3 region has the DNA TGTGCCACCAGCAGAGACAGGGGTTACGAGCAGTACTTC. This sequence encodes CATSRDRGYEQYF.